Listed below are T cell receptor beta chains from one sample, sequenced in a study of cytomegalovirus exposure and HLA in healthy donors. Method: immunoSEQ multiplex PCR; TCRdb's copy keeps in-frame clones and lacks some. Altogether about 210,000 clones are present, approximately 82% being singletons, with the ten largest covering roughly a tenth. The sample comprised PBMCs. These receptors were obtained from a woman in her fifties or sixties in good health and CMV-seropositive. Each CDR3 is given with its conserved first and last residue.

V gene	J gene	CDR3 protein
TRBV6-1	TRBJ1-2	CASSEGNRVLYGYTF
TRBV5-1	TRBJ1-4	CASSTRGGGEEKLFF
TRBV5-5	TRBJ1-5	CASSWGLDSNQPQHF
TRBV7-8	TRBJ2-1	CASSFHAGYNEQFF
TRBV4-3	TRBJ1-2	CASSQAVGPYGYTF
TRBV7-6	TRBJ2-2	CASSLPHGGQYTGELFF
TRBV5-6	TRBJ1-2	CASSLGGGGYGHTF
TRBV7-8	TRBJ1-2	CASSLGTGGFGYTF
TRBV7-8	TRBJ1-1	CASSPNSGAYTEAFF
TRBV4-1	TRBJ2-1	CASSPKDLTPYNEQFF
TRBV4-1	TRBJ2-7	CASSQVVAGEQYF
TRBV6-4	TRBJ2-1	CASSDSRDSLPGGYNEQFF
TRBV11-2	TRBJ2-1	CASSWGQGRRAYNEQFF
TRBV7-8	TRBJ2-1	CASSWRESYEQFF
TRBV7-3	TRBJ2-3	CASSLGASGAGADTQYF
TRBV5-4	TRBJ1-5	CASSLIKDRALGQPQHF
TRBV4-3	TRBJ1-4	CASSQEIRGGKLFF
TRBV5-1	TRBJ1-1	CASSLEGELNTEAFF
TRBV27	TRBJ2-5	CASSLLPGGETQYF
TRBV11-2	TRBJ1-2	CASSLDTLYGYTF
TRBV27	TRBJ1-1	CASSFDRNTEAFF
TRBV9	TRBJ1-1	CASSAPGVPGEAFF
TRBV4-1	TRBJ2-6	CASSQSGGANVLTF
TRBV6-1	TRBJ2-1	CASSEAEGSGHEQFF
TRBV7-9	TRBJ1-5	CSSSLVSSSNQPQHF
TRBV7-9	TRBJ2-1	CASSLDAGYEQFF
TRBV18	TRBJ1-6	CASSSPLDRGLTNSPLHF
TRBV19	TRBJ1-2	CASSPRRGPQNGYTF
TRBV5-1	TRBJ2-2	CASSLVPSGELFF
TRBV6-5	TRBJ2-1	CASGTGESSYNEQFF
TRBV29-1	TRBJ1-3	CSVDDRRTGNTIYF
TRBV30	TRBJ1-2	CAWTTGALDDGYTF